These 23 T cell receptor beta chains share one sample of origin, sequenced in a study of blood T cell repertoires in COVID-19. Assay: immunoSEQ multiplex PCR; the TCRdb copy retains only in-frame clones and omits some. The sample carries 250,000 to 350,000 clones, 88% recorded once. The specimen was peripheral blood. All receptors come from a woman aged 30 to 39 with COVID-19, enrolled during active disease.

The rearrangement joins TRBV28 to TRBJ1-4; 8 bases are a match to TRBD1. The CDR3 has 14 residues. Per germline, CDR1 MDHEN and CDR2 SYDVKM. The J segment lost 7 bases and the V segment lost 5 bases, leaving 6 bases of the junction unmatched. The CDR3 reads CASSKPQGVEKLFF. As DNA, the CDR3 is TGTGCCAGCAGTAAACCACAGGGGGTTGAAAAACTGTTTTTT.

V gene TRBV6-5 combines with J gene TRBJ2-7; 9 nucleotides match TRBD2. Trimming took 2 bases from V and 8 from J; bases not matched to a gene: 4. This CDR3 has 13 amino acids. Per the germline V gene, CDR1 is MNHEY and CDR2 is SVGAGI. The chain's CDR3 is CASSYGGRAKQYF. CDR3 nucleotide sequence: TGTGCCAGCAGTTACGGCGGGAGGGCAAAGCAGTACTTC.

The chain employs TRBV5-8 and TRBJ1-1; no definite D call. The CDR3 extends over 13 amino acids. Germline V gene lookup returns CDR1 SGHTS and CDR2 YDEGEE. The V end was cut by 0 bases, the J end by 5 bases, with 8 bases between. In DNA, the CDR3 is TGTGCCAGCAGCTTGGGGCGGGAGACTGAAGCTTTCTTT. It is translated as CASSLGRETEAFF.

The CDR3 loop is CAWRPRGGVEKLFF. In nucleotides, the CDR3 is TGTGCCTGGAGACCCCGTGGAGGAGTCGAAAAACTGTTTTTT. V gene TRBV30 combines with J gene TRBJ1-4; D remains ambiguous. The CDR3 is 14 residues long. From germline, CDR1 is GTSNPN and CDR2 SVGIG (reference sequence). The V gene lost 3 bases and the J gene lost 8 bases, with 16 bases spanning the gap. The full variable domain, its missing parts supplied by reference TRBV30 and TRBJ1-4, is SQTIHQWPATLVQPVGSPLSLECTVEGTSNPNLYWYRQAAGRGLQLLFYSVGIGQISSEVPQNLSASRPQDRQFILSSKKLLLSDSGFYLCAWRPRGGVEKLFFGSGTQLSVL.

V is TRBV29-1 and J is TRBJ2-5, with TRBD1 matching 10 bases. V lost 0 bases to trimming and J lost 7 bases; unmatched junction nucleotides: 8. Germline V lookup: CDR1 SQVTM, CDR2 ANQGSEA. The CDR3 is 15 amino acids. CDR3 sequence: CSVEDRDRGLGTQYF. CDR3 DNA sequence: TGCAGCGTTGAAGATCGGGACAGGGGTCTCGGGACCCAGTACTTC.

The chain uses TRBV5-1 and TRBJ2-4; D unclear. This CDR3 comprises 14 residues. V was pared by 2 bases and J by 0 bases, with 6 bases between. Per the germline V gene, CDR1 is SGHRS and CDR2 is YFSETQ. The CDR3 DNA is TGCGCCAGCAGCTTAGCTCTAGCCAAAAACATTCAGTACTTC. Amino acids: CASSLALAKNIQYF.

The chain couples TRBV3-1 (or the pseudogene TRBV3-2) to TRBJ1-2; maybe TRBD1 (5 bases). The CDR3 covers 13 residues. Germline V gene data show CDR1 as LGHDT and CDR2 as YNNKEL (reference sequence). Trimming removed 0 bases from V and 8 bases from J, with 10 bases in between. CDR3 loop: CASSQDRVGGYTF. Here the CDR3 DNA reads TGTGCCAGCAGCCAAGACAGGGTCGGGGGCTACACCTTC.

This chain uses TRBV19 with TRBJ2-1, with no clear D. Germline V CDR1 and CDR2: LNHDA, SQIVND (reference sequence). Trimming took off 4 bases at V and 0 bases at J, with 7 bases between the two ends. The CDR3 has 14 amino acids. This CDR3 is CASSSGYSYNEQFF. In nucleotides, the CDR3 is TGTGCCAGTAGTAGCGGATACTCCTACAATGAGCAGTTCTTC.

This sequence joins TRBV23-1 and TRBJ1-4, with a possible D match to TRBD1 (5 bases). TRBV23-1 is treated as an ORF (open reading frame) with a function not yet certain. Trimming left V 0 bases short and J 7 bases short, with 9 bases between. This CDR3 is 14 amino acids long. CDR3 DNA sequence: TGCGCCAGCAGTCAATCGAGGCAGGGTGAAAAACTGTTTTTT. Translation gives CASSQSRQGEKLFF.

This chain joins TRBV5-1 and TRBJ2-5; a weak D match, TRBD2 (5 bases). Germline values: CDR1 SGHRS, CDR2 YFSETQ. V lost 0 bases and J lost 5, with 11 bases in between. There are 14 residues in the CDR3. The CDR3 nucleotides read TGCGCCAGCAGCTTGGCCCCCCCGGGGGAGACCCAGTACTTC. Protein: CASSLAPPGETQYF.

The CDR3 DNA reads as TGTGCCAGTAGCAATAGCGGGAGGGACTACGAGCAGTACTTC. Translating gives CASSNSGRDYEQYF. The chain uses TRBV19 and TRBJ2-7; 11 bases agree with TRBD2. Germline CDR1 and CDR2: LNHDA and SQIVND (reference sequence). The length of the CDR3 is 14 residues. The J segment lost 3 bases and the V segment lost 6 bases, leaving 4 bases of the junction unmatched. Filled out from reference TRBV19 and TRBJ2-7, the complete variable domain reads DGGITQSPKYLFRKEGQNVTLSCEQNLNHDAMYWYRQDPGQGLRLIYYSQIVNDFQKGDIAEGYSVSREKKESFPLTVTSAQKNPTAFYLCASSNSGRDYEQYFGPGTRLTVT.

This clone appeared a single time. The rearrangement joins TRBV19 to TRBJ2-3; weak D call: TRBD2 (5 bases). Germline V lookup: CDR1 LNHDA, CDR2 SQIVND (reference sequence). Trimming left V 3 bases short and J 2 bases short, with 12 bases between. The CDR3 spans 15 residues. This CDR3 is CASSMYGMDTDTQYF. CDR3 bases: TGTGCCAGTAGTATGTACGGGATGGACACAGATACGCAGTATTTT. Together with reference TRBV19 and TRBJ2-3, the CDR3 gives the full variable domain: DGGITQSPKYLFRKEGQNVTLSCEQNLNHDAMYWYRQDPGQGLRLIYYSQIVNDFQKGDIAEGYSVSREKKESFPLTVTSAQKNPTAFYLCASSMYGMDTDTQYFGPGTRLTVL.

The J gene is TRBJ1-1, the V gene TRBV1; the D call of TRBD1 is as the table states it, not checked on the DNA. TRBV1 is annotated as a pseudogene. The CDR3 has 14 residues. The CDR3 sequence: CTSSPGQGRAEAFF. CDR3 DNA sequence: TGCACCAGCAGCCCCGGACAGGGAAGAGCCGAAGCTTTCTTT.

The chain has TRBV18 and TRBJ1-2; 8 positions match TRBD1. The CDR3 length is 14 residues. The germline gives CDR1 KGHSH, CDR2 LQKENI. V dropped 3 bases and J dropped 7; count of bases not matched to a gene: 7. CDR3 sequence: CASSPSGQGTGYTF. CDR3 in DNA: TGTGCCAGCTCACCTTCCGGACAGGGTACTGGCTACACCTTC.

This clone came up a few times. This chain joins TRBV29-1 and TRBJ2-3; no clear D. Looked up from germline, CDR1 is SQVTM and CDR2 is ANQGSEA. V was clipped by 0 bases and J by 2 bases, with 12 bases between them. CDR3 length equals 15 residues. As DNA, the CDR3 is TGCAGCGTTGAAGATTATAGCAGAGCCACAGATACGCAGTATTTT. This translates into CSVEDYSRATDTQYF.

This clone was detected only once. The V and J genes are TRBV20-1 and TRBJ2-7; 8 positions agree with TRBD2. This CDR3 comprises 15 residues. Germline loops: CDR1 DFQATT, CDR2 SNEGSKA (reference sequence). V trimming: 3 bases; J trimming: 2 bases; junction bases outside the gene matches: 9. CDR3 loop: CSASGAGTRAYEQYF. The CDR3 DNA reads as TGCAGTGCTAGTGGGGCCGGGACTAGGGCCTACGAGCAGTACTTC.

V usage is TRBV5-1 and J usage is TRBJ1-1, with D perhaps TRBD1 (6 bases). CDR1 is SGHRS and CDR2 is YFSETQ in the germline V gene. The CDR3 length is 17 residues. The germline V and J ends were trimmed by 0 bases and 1 base, with 16 bases remaining between them. Here the CDR3 reads CASSLVAAGTKNTEAFF. The CDR3 DNA reads TGCGCCAGCAGCTTGGTGGCGGCCGGGACAAAGAACACTGAAGCTTTCTTT.

This chain uses TRBV7-6 with TRBJ2-4; D remains ambiguous. This CDR3 spans 13 amino acids. V dropped 0 bases and J dropped 6 bases, with 6 bases sitting between them. Per the germline V gene, CDR1 is SGHVS and CDR2 is FNYEAQ. CDR3 residues: CASSLARGNIQYF. CDR3 in DNA: TGTGCCAGCAGCTTAGCGAGAGGAAACATTCAGTACTTC.

The rearrangement joins TRBV4-2 to TRBJ1-1, with D perhaps TRBD1 (6 bases). The CDR3 length is 18 residues. The germline gives CDR1 LGHNA, CDR2 YNFKEQ. The V gene lost 0 bases and the J gene lost 3 bases, with 20 bases spanning the gap. Written as DNA, the CDR3 is TGTGCCAGCAGCCAAGATAAGGGGGGAGGGAAGCAATACACTGAAGCTTTCTTT. Translating it yields CASSQDKGGGKQYTEAFF.

The rearrangement uses TRBV12-3 or TRBV12-4 and TRBJ1-1, with D hard to call. Trimming stripped 5 bases from V and 6 bases from J, with 13 bases between. This CDR3 contains 13 residues. CDR3 protein: CASSLMDGAEAFF. The CDR3 nucleotides read TGTGCCAGCAGTCTTATGGACGGGGCTGAAGCTTTCTTT.

The V and J genes are TRBV30 and TRBJ2-7; TRBD1 aligns across 9 bases. With 2 bases clipped from V and 5 bases from J, the junction kept 7 bases outside the gene matches. The germline V gene encodes CDR1 GTSNPN and CDR2 SVGIG (reference sequence). This CDR3 is 14 amino acids long. CDR3 DNA: TGTGCCTGGAGTCTCGGACAGGGGAACGACGAGCAGTACTTC. Residues: CAWSLGQGNDEQYF.

The chain has TRBV9 and TRBJ2-1; 14 nucleotides line up with TRBD2. J lost 5 bases, V lost 3 bases, and 7 bases had no gene match. CDR1 and CDR2 from the germline V gene are SGDLS and YYNGEE. The CDR3 is made up of 17 amino acids. CDR3 sequence: CASSDGTSGRYNNEQFF. The CDR3 coding sequence is TGTGCCAGCAGCGATGGGACTAGCGGGAGATACAACAATGAGCAGTTCTTC. The full variable domain, completed using reference TRBV9 and TRBJ2-1, is DSGVTQTPKHLITATGQRVTLRCSPRSGDLSVYWYQQSLDQGLQFLIQYYNGEERAKGNILERFSAQQFPDLHSELNLSSLELGDSALYFCASSDGTSGRYNNEQFFGPGTRLTVL.

The chain combines TRBV5-1 with TRBJ2-7, with D perhaps TRBD2 (6 bases). Between the trimmed V and J ends, which lost 4 bases and 0 bases, there was a span of 20 bases. The CDR3 consists of 17 residues. From germline, CDR1 is SGHRS and CDR2 YFSETQ. The CDR3 region is CASSRESGGPTSYEQYF. The CDR3 DNA reads TGCGCCAGCAGCCGGGAGAGTGGAGGGCCTACCTCCTACGAGCAGTACTTC.